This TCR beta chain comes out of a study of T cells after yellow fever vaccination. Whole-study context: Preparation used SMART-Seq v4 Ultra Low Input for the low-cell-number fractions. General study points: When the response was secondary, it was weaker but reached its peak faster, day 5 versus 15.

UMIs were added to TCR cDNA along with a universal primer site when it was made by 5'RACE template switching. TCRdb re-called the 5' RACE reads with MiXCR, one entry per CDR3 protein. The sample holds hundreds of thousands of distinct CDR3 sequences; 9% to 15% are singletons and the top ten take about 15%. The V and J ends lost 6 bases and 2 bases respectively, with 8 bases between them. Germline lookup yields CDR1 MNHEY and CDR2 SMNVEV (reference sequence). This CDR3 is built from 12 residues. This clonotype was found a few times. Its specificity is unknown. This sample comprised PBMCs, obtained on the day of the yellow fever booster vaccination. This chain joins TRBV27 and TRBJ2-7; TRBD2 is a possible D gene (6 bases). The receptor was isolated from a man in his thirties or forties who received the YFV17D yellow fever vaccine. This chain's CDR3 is CASRAGPYEQYF. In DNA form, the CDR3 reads TGTGCCAGCAGGGCGGGACCCTACGAGCAGTACTTC.